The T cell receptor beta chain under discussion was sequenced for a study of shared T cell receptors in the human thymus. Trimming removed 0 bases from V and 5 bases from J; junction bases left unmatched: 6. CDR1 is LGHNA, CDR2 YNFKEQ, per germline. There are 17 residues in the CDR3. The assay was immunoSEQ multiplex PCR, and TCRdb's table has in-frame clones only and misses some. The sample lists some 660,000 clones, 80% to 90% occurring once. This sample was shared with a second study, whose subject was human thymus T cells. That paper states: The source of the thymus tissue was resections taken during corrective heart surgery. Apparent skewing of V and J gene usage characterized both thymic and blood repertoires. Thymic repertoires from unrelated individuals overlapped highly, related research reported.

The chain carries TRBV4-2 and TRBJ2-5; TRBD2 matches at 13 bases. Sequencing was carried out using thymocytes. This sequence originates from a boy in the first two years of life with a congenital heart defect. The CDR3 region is CASSQDTSGGAWETQYF. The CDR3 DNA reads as TGTGCCAGCAGCCAAGATACTAGCGGGGGGGCCTGGGAGACCCAGTACTTC.